This TCR beta chain comes out of a study of blood T cell repertoires in COVID-19. For the study at large: Acute and convalescent COVID-19 samples came from the United States, Italy and Spain. T cells, B-cell-depleted T cells, or PBMCs supplied cDNA or gDNA.

This CDR3 is built from 12 residues. V lost 7 bases to trimming and J lost 3 bases, with 7 bases between them. The authors' processing: Estimates of nucleated cell counts were drawn from the amplification of reference gene primers. Sequenced by immunoSEQ multiplex PCR; TCRdb stores in-frame clones only, minus some. V and J calls and clone size follow that table, whereas D and trimming were derived from the DNA. This repertoire shows 150,000 to 200,000 clones, roughly 93% found once; its top ten account for roughly 2.3%. The chain has TRBV12-3 or TRBV12-4 and TRBJ2-1, with D hard to call. The specimen was peripheral blood. The sequence derives from a man between 18 and 29 years old with acute or convalescent COVID-19. This chain's CDR3 is CASTLDYNEQFF. The CDR3 nucleotides read TGTGCCAGCACCCTAGACTACAATGAGCAGTTCTTC.